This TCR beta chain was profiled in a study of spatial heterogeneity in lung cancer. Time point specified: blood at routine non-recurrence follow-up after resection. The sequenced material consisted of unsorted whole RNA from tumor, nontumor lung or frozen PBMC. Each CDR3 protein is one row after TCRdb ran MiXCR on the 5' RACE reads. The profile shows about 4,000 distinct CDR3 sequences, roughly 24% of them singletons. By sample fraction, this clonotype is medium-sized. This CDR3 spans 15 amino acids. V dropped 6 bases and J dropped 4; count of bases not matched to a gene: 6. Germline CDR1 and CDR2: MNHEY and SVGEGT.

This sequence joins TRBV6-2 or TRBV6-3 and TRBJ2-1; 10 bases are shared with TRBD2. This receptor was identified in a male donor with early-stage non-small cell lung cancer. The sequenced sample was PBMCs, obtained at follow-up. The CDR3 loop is CASSRGTSAYNEQFF. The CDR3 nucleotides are TGTGCCAGCAGCCGCGGGACTAGCGCGTACAATGAGCAGTTCTTC.